This T cell receptor (beta chain) was identified during a study of T cell changes during pregnancy in multiple sclerosis. Profiling relied on immunoSEQ multiplex PCR, and the TCRdb table lists in-frame clones only, not all of them. The profile covers over 50,000 clones, with around 89% appearing a single time and approximately 1.8% taken by the ten largest. After removal of 11 bases from V and 5 bases from J, the junction contained 14 bases not matched to a gene. The CDR3 is made up of 14 amino acids. CDR1 PRHDT and CDR2 FYEKMQ come from the germline V gene (reference sequence). This material consisted of peripheral blood, taken after pregnancy. The gene calls are TRBV13 and TRBJ2-5; 7 bases align to TRBD2. This sequence originates from a female donor with multiple sclerosis, enrolled in a pregnancy study. CDR3 sequence: CASSGRAGTETQYF. The CDR3 coding sequence is TGTGCCTCTTCTGGGAGGGCCGGGACGGAGACCCAGTACTTC.